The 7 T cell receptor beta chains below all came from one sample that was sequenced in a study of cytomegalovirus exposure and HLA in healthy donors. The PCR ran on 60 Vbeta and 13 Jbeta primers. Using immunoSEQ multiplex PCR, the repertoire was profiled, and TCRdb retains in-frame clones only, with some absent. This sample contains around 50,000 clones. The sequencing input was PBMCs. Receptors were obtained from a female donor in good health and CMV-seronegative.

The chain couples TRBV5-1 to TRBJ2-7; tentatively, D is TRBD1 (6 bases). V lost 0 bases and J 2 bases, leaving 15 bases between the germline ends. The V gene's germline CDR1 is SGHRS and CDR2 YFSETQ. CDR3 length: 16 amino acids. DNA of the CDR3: TGCGCCAGCAGCTTGGACACAGGGACAACCGCCTACGAGCAGTACTTC. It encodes CASSLDTGTTAYEQYF. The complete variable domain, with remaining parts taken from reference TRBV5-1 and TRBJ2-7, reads KAGVTQTPRYLIKTRGQQVTLSCSPISGHRSVSWYQQTPGQGLQFLFEYFSETQRNKGNFPGRFSGRQFSNSRSEMNVSTLELGDSALYLCASSLDTGTTAYEQYFGPGTRLTVT.

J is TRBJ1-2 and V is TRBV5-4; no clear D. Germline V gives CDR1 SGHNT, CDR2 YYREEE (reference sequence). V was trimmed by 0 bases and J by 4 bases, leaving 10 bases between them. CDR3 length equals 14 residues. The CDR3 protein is CASSLAESVYGYTF. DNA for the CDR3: TGTGCCAGCAGCTTGGCCGAGTCCGTCTATGGCTACACCTTC.

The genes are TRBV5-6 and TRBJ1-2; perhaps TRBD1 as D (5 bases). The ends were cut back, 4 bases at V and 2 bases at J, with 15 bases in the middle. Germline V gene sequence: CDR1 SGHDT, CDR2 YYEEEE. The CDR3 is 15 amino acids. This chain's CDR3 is CASSHGAVSNYGYTF. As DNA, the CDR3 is TGTGCCAGCAGCCATGGGGCGGTCTCGAACTATGGCTACACCTTC. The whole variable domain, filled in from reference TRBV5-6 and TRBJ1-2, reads DAGVTQSPTHLIKTRGQQVTLRCSPKSGHDTVSWYQQALGQGPQFIFQYYEEEERQRGNFPDRFSGHQFPNYSSELNVNALLLGDSALYLCASSHGAVSNYGYTFGSGTRLTVV.

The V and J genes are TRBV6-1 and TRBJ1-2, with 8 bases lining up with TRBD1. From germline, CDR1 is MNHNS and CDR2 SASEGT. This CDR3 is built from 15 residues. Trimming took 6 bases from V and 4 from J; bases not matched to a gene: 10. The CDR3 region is CASRRRTGIIYGYTF. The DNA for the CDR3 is TGTGCCAGCAGGAGACGGACAGGGATAATCTATGGCTACACCTTC.

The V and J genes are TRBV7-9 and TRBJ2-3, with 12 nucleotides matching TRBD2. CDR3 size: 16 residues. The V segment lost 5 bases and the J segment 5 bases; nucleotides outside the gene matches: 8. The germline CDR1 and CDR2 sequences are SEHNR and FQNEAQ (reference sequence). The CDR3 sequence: CASSIGLAGKGDTQYF. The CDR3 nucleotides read TGTGCCAGCAGCATAGGACTAGCGGGGAAGGGAGATACGCAGTATTTT. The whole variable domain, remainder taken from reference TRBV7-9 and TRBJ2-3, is DTGVSQNPRHKITKRGQNVTFRCDPISEHNRLYWYRQTLGQGPEFLTYFQNEAQLEKSRLLSDRFSAERPKGSFSTLEIQRTEQGDSAMYLCASSIGLAGKGDTQYFGPGTRLTVL.

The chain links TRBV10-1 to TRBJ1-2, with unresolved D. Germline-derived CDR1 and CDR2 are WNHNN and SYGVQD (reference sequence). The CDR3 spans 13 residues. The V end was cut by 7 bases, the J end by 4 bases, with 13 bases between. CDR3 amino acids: CASNKGVSYGYTF. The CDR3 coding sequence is TGCGCCAGCAACAAAGGAGTTTCCTATGGCTACACCTTC.

The CDR3 is CASSRGTGREGMNTEAFF. CDR3 in DNA: TGTGCCAGCAGCCGCGGGACAGGGCGTGAAGGGATGAACACTGAAGCTTTCTTT. The rearrangement uses TRBV7-9 and TRBJ1-1; 9 nucleotides align to TRBD1. The V gene end was trimmed by 5 bases and the J gene end by 0 bases; junction bases not matched to a gene: 13. Germline V gene lookup returns CDR1 SEHNR and CDR2 FQNEAQ (reference sequence). There are 18 residues in the CDR3.